This T cell receptor beta chain was identified during a study of blood T cell repertoires in COVID-19. Only in-frame clones appear in the TCRdb table, and some are missing; sequencing was by immunoSEQ multiplex PCR. The repertoire holds a few hundred thousand clones, with nearly 90% as singletons. V lost 3 bases and J 1 base, leaving 6 bases between the germline ends. Germline V gene lookup returns CDR1 MDHEN and CDR2 SYDVKM. This CDR3 has 13 residues. The genes are TRBV28 and TRBJ1-1; the D is unclear. The sequence came from a woman between 18 and 29 years old with acute COVID-19. The specimen was PBMCs or T cells enriched from blood (not recorded which). DNA of the CDR3: TGTGCCAGCAGTTTGGGAGAGAACACTGAAGCTTTCTTT. Encoded protein: CASSLGENTEAFF.